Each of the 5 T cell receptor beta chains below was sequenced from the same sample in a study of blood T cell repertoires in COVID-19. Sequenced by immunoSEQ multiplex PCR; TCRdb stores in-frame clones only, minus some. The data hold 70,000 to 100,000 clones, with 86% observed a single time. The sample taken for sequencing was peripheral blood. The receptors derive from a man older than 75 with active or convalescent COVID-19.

CDR3 residues: CASSPGLAGVYNEQFF. The CDR3 DNA reads as TGTGCCAGCAGCCCTGGACTAGCGGGAGTATACAATGAGCAGTTCTTC. The V and J genes are TRBV7-8 and TRBJ2-1, with TRBD2 identical over 13 bases. The V segment lost 5 bases and the J segment 4 bases; nucleotides outside the gene matches: 5. This CDR3 has 16 residues. CDR1 is SGHVS, CDR2 FQNEAQ, per germline.

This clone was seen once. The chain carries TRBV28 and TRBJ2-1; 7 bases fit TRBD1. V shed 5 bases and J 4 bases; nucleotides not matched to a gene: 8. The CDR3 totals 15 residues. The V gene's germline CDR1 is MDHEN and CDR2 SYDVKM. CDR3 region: CASSPGTELYNEQFF. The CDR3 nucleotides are TGTGCCAGCAGTCCCGGGACAGAACTTTACAATGAGCAGTTCTTC.

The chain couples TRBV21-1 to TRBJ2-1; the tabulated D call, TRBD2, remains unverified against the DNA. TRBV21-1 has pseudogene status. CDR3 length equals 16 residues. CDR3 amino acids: CASSKSHFYWYNEQFF. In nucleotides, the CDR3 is TGTGCCAGCAGCAAAAGTCACTTCTACTGGTACAATGAGCAGTTCTTC.

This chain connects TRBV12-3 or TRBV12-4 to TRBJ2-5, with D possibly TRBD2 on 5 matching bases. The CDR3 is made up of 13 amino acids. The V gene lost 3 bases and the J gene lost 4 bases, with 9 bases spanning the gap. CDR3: CASSFRDIETQYF. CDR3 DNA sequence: TGTGCCAGCAGTTTCCGGGATATAGAGACCCAGTACTTC.

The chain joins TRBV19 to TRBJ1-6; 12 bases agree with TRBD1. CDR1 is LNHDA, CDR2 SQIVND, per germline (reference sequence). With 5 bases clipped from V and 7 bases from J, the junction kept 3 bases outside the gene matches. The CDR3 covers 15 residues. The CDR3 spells CASSGTGGLNSPLHF. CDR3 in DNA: TGTGCCAGTAGTGGGACAGGGGGCCTCAATTCACCCCTCCACTTT.